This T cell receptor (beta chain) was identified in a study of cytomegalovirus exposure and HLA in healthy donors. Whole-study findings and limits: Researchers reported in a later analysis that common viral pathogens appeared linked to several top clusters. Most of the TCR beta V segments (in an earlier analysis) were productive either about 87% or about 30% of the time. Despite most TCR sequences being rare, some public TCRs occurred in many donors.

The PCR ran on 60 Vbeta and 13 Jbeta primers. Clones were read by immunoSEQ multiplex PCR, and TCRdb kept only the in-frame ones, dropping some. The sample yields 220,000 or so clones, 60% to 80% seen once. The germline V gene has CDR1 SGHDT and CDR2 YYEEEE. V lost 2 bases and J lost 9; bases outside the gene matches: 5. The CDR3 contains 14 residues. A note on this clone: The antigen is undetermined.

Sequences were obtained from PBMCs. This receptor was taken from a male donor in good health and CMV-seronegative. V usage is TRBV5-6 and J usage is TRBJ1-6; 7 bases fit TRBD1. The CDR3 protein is CASSLGGQPSPLHF. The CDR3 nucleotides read TGTGCCAGCAGCTTAGGGGGACAGCCTTCACCCCTCCACTTT. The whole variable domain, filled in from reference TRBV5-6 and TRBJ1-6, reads DAGVTQSPTHLIKTRGQQVTLRCSPKSGHDTVSWYQQALGQGPQFIFQYYEEEERQRGNFPDRFSGHQFPNYSSELNVNALLLGDSALYLCASSLGGQPSPLHFGNGTRLTVT.